These T cell receptor beta chains were read from a single sample in a study of blood T cells in healthy people across ages. TCRdb itself ran the 5' RACE reads through MiXCR, one entry per CDR3 protein. The sample has 1.5 million to 2 million distinct CDR3 sequences, 25% to 30% seen once. Sequencing used blood. The receptors come from a woman aged 25-40 years in good health. The CDR3 runs from the conserved cysteine through the conserved F or W. The order of the fields is V gene, J gene, clone size, D gene, CDR3 protein, CDR3 DNA. A D gene is named only where the DNA matches it firmly. A clone size is listed for some rows: how often the clone was seen (once, few, many), or a class if it is expanded.

TRBV7-9	TRBJ2-7	.	TRBD1	CASSETGHEQYF	TGTGCCAGCAGTGAGACAGGGCACGAGCAGTACTTC
TRBV27	TRBJ1-6	.	.	CASRQYNSPLHF	TGTGCCAGTCGACAGTATAATTCACCCCTCCACTTT
TRBV27	TRBJ2-7	.	.	CASSLSDGCEQYF	TGTGCCAGCAGTTTATCAGACGGTTGCGAGCAGTACTTC
TRBV20-1	TRBJ2-7	few	TRBD2	CSARGSTSGSHHEQYF	TGCAGTGCTAGAGGCTCCACTAGCGGGAGTCACCACGAGCAGTACTTC
TRBV12-3/TRBV12-4	TRBJ2-2	.	TRBD2	CASSIAGGPGTGELFF	TGTGCCAGCAGTATAGCGGGAGGGCCGGGCACCGGGGAGCTGTTTTTT
TRBV10-3	TRBJ2-1	.	.	CAISADGGPSYNEQFF	TGTGCCATCAGTGCTGACGGGGGGCCCTCCTACAATGAGCAGTTCTTC
TRBV20-1	TRBJ2-5	many	TRBD2	CGVLAGGRQTQYF	TGCGGTGTACTAGCGGGAGGGCGGCAGACCCAGTACTTC
TRBV12-3/TRBV12-4	TRBJ1-1	.	.	CASSLRARGTEAFF	TGTGCCAGCAGTTTAAGGGCGAGGGGCACTGAAGCTTTCTTT
TRBV29-1	TRBJ2-3	few	.	CSVEDPGHGTDTQYF	TGCAGCGTTGAAGATCCAGGACACGGCACAGATACGCAGTATTTT
TRBV6-5	TRBJ2-6	.	TRBD1	CASSFEGGGGANVLTF	TGTGCCAGCAGTTTCGAAGGGGGCGGTGGGGCCAACGTCCTGACTTTC
TRBV5-1	TRBJ2-3	.	.	CASSLGAATRTDTQYF	TGCGCCAGCAGCTTGGGGGCGGCAACCCGCACAGATACGCAGTATTTT
TRBV7-9	TRBJ1-4	.	.	CASSLGEATNEKLFF	TGTGCCAGCAGCTTAGGGGAAGCAACTAATGAAAAACTGTTTTTT
TRBV29-1	TRBJ2-7	few	TRBD2	CSALSGTTYEQYF	TGCAGCGCCCTTAGCGGGACTACCTACGAGCAGTACTTC
TRBV6-5	TRBJ2-1	.	TRBD2	CASSPGTSGSNEQLF	TGTGCCAGCAGCCCCGGGACTAGCGGGAGCAATGAGCAGTTGTTC
TRBV9	TRBJ1-1	.	.	CASSGAGGGSEAFF	TGTGCCAGCAGCGGAGCCGGGGGGGGGTCTGAAGCTTTCTTT
TRBV27	TRBJ1-5	.	.	CASSPTLGNQPQHF	TGTGCCAGCAGTCCCACTTTGGGTAATCAGCCCCAGCATTTT
TRBV20-1	TRBJ2-1	.	TRBD2	CSATGLAGDHEQFF	TGCAGTGCTACCGGACTAGCGGGGGACCATGAGCAGTTCTTC
TRBV5-1	TRBJ2-1	.	.	CASSLAQRSNEQFF	TGCGCCAGCAGCTTGGCACAGCGGAGCAATGAGCAGTTCTTC
TRBV20-1	TRBJ1-5	.	.	CSATGYSNQPQHF	TGCAGTGCAACAGGGTATAGCAATCAGCCCCAGCATTTT
TRBV5-1	TRBJ2-1	.	TRBD2	CASSWTRSEQFF	TGCGCCAGCAGCTGGACTAGATCTGAGCAGTTCTTC
TRBV5-1	TRBJ2-1	.	.	CASSPSTRYPLDNEQFF	TGCGCCAGCAGCCCCTCAACGCGGTACCCCCTAGACAATGAGCAGTTCTTC
TRBV3-1	TRBJ1-2	few	.	CASSLDSHYGYTF	TGTGCCAGCAGCCTGGACAGTCACTATGGCTACACCTTC
TRBV29-1	TRBJ2-1	many	TRBD2	CSVFGRADEQFF	TGCAGCGTCTTCGGGAGGGCGGATGAGCAGTTCTTC
TRBV5-1	TRBJ2-5	.	.	CASSLASRISETRYF	TGCGCCAGCAGCTTGGCCTCGAGAATCTCGGAGACCCGGTACTTC
TRBV9	TRBJ2-6	many	.	CASRPSGANVLTF	TGTGCCAGCAGACCCTCTGGGGCCAACGTCCTGACTTTC
TRBV3-1	TRBJ1-2	.	TRBD1	CASSQGVQGAGYTF	TGTGCCAGCAGCCAAGGTGTCCAGGGGGCTGGCTACACCTTC
TRBV12-3/TRBV12-4	TRBJ2-1	few	.	CASSLRGSGNEQFF	TGTGCCAGCAGTTTAAGAGGATCCGGCAATGAGCAGTTCTTC
TRBV18	TRBJ1-2	.	.	CASSPRQGWANYGYTF	TGTGCCAGCTCACCGAGGCAGGGCTGGGCTAACTATGGCTACACCTTC
TRBV20-1	TRBJ1-1	few	TRBD1	CSARGPGGTEAFF	TGCAGTGCTAGGGGACCAGGGGGCACTGAAGCTTTCTTT
TRBV2	TRBJ1-2	few	.	CASSERGNRYGYTF	TGTGCCAGCAGTGAGCGGGGGAATAGATATGGCTACACCTTC
TRBV20-1	TRBJ2-1	many	TRBD2	CSARRGAGGYNEQFF	TGCAGTGCTCGCCGCGGTGCGGGGGGGTACAATGAGCAGTTCTTC
TRBV20-1	TRBJ1-1	.	.	CSAAYGTKPEAFF	TGCAGTGCCGCTTACGGGACAAAGCCTGAAGCTTTCTTT
TRBV18	TRBJ2-3	.	.	CASSISGHTDTQYF	TGTGCCAGCTCAATCAGCGGGCACACAGATACGCAGTATTTT
TRBV28	TRBJ2-3	.	.	CASSPPVPGTQDTQYF	TGTGCCAGCAGTCCTCCCGTCCCCGGGACCCAAGATACGCAGTATTTT
TRBV29-1	TRBJ2-7	.	.	CSVPQSYEQYF	TGCAGCGTTCCCCAGTCCTACGAGCAGTACTTC
TRBV11-3	TRBJ2-5	few	TRBD1	CASSQSGTGVQETQYF	TGTGCCAGCAGCCAGTCCGGGACAGGGGTCCAAGAGACCCAGTACTTC
TRBV7-3	TRBJ1-1	.	TRBD1	CASSLKAPYSRDRYTEAFF	TGTGCCAGCAGCTTAAAGGCCCCTTACTCCCGGGACAGATACACTGAAGCTTTCTTT
TRBV10-3	TRBJ2-1	.	TRBD2	CAISDPGRGANGHEQFF	TGTGCCATCAGTGACCCCGGGAGGGGGGCCAATGGCCATGAGCAGTTCTTC
TRBV14	TRBJ2-1	few	TRBD2	CASSQYSGSEQFF	TGTGCCAGCAGCCAGTATAGCGGGAGTGAGCAGTTCTTC
TRBV9	TRBJ2-6	.	.	CASSGQGLSGANVLTF	TGTGCCAGCAGCGGACAGGGACTCTCTGGGGCCAACGTCCTGACTTTC
TRBV9	TRBJ1-6	.	.	CASSFGHTGNSPLHF	TGTGCCAGCAGCTTCGGACACACTGGAAATTCACCCCTCCACTTT
TRBV28	TRBJ1-2	few	TRBD1	CATRTGLDYGYTF	TGTGCCACCCGGACAGGGTTAGACTATGGCTACACCTTC
TRBV6-5	TRBJ1-1	.	TRBD1	CASRRDRGGNTEAFF	TGTGCCAGCAGGCGGGACAGGGGGGGGAACACTGAAGCTTTCTTT
TRBV4-2	TRBJ2-3	.	.	CVSSQSAVGVNTDTQYF	TGTGTCAGCAGCCAATCGGCGGTGGGAGTAAACACAGATACGCAGTATTTT
TRBV6-2/TRBV6-3	TRBJ1-2	.	TRBD1	CASSYSRDRAYGYTF	TGTGCCAGCAGTTACTCGAGGGACAGGGCCTATGGCTACACCTTC
TRBV10-3	TRBJ2-7	many	.	CAISRTDEQYF	TGTGCCATCAGTCGTACGGACGAGCAGTACTTC
TRBV20-1	TRBJ2-4	few	TRBD2	CSALTSGDFDIQYF	TGCAGTGCTCTAACTAGCGGGGATTTTGACATTCAGTACTTC